This TCR beta chain derives from a study of Ad26.COV2.S vaccination and SARS-CoV-2 variants. Whole-study context: This donor came from the COV1001 trial of Ad26.COV2.S.

As for treatment: roughly 19 received Ad26.COV2.S at low or high dose, single or two shots; about 5 received placebo; per-sample allocation not given. Day 63 after the first injection of vaccine or placebo was the sampling time. An Ad26 vector was used to express Wuhan-strain SARS-CoV-2 spike as the vaccine. This clone has just one count. What it binds is unknown. This CDR3 spans 13 amino acids. The ends were cut back, 0 bases at V and 6 bases at J, with 6 bases in the middle. The assay was immunoSEQ multiplex PCR, and TCRdb's table has in-frame clones only and misses some. The sample lists about 410,000 clones, approximately 90% occurring once. Study-wide points: Spike-specific TCR breadth was greater in vaccine than placebo recipients.

The chain links TRBV12-3 or TRBV12-4 to TRBJ1-3; D ambiguous. This TCR was recovered from a person between 18 and 65 years old who received the Ad26.COV2.S COVID-19 vaccine or a placebo. This sample comprised peripheral blood, obtained in a trial of Ad26.COV2.S vaccine versus placebo. This CDR3 reads CASSLALENTIYF. CDR3 DNA: TGTGCCAGCAGTTTAGCGCTCGAAAACACCATATATTTT.